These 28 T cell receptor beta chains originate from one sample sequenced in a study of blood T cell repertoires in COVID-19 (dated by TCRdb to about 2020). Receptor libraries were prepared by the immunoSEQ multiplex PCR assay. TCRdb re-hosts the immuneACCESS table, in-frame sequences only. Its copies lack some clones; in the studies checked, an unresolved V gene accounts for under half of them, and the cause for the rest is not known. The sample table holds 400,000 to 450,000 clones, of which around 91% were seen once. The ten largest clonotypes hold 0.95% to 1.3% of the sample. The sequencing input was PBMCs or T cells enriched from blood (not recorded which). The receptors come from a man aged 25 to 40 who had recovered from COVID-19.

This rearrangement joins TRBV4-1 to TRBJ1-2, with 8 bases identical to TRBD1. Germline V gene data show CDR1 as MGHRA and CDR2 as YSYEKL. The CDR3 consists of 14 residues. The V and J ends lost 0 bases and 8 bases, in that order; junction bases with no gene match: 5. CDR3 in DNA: TGCGCCAGCAGCCAAGACAGGGGGCTGTTGGGCTACACCTTC. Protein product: CASSQDRGLLGYTF.

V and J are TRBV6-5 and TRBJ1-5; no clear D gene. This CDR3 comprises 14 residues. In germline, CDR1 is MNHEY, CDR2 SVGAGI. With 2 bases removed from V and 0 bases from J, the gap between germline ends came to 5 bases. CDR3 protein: CASSYKYSNQPQHF. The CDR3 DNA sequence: TGTGCCAGCAGTTACAAATATAGCAATCAGCCCCAGCATTTT.

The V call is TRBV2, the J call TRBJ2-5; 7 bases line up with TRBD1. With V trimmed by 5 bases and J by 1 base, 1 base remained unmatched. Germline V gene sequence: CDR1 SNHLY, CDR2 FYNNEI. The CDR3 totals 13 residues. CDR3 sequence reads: CASSRDSQETQYF. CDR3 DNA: TGTGCCAGCAGTAGGGACAGCCAAGAGACCCAGTACTTC.

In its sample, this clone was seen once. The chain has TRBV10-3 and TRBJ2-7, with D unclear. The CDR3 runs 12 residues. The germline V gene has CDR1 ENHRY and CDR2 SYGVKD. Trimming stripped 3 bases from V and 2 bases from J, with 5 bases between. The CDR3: CAISEITYEQYF. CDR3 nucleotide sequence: TGTGCCATCAGTGAAATTACCTACGAGCAGTACTTC.

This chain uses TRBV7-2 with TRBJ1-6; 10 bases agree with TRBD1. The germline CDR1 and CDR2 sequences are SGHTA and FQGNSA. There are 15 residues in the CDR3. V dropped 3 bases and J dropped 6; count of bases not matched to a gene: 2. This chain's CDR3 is CASSFRQGANSPLHF. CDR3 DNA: TGTGCCAGCAGCTTTAGACAGGGGGCTAATTCACCCCTCCACTTT.

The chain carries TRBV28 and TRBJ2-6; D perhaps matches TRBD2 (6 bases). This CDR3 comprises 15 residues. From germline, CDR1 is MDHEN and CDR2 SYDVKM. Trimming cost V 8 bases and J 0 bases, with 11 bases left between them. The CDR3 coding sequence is TGTGCCAGCGCGTTGGGAGGCTCTGGGGCCAACGTCCTGACTTTC. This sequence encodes CASALGGSGANVLTF. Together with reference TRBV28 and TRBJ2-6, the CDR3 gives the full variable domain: DVKVTQSSRYLVKRTGEKVFLECVQDMDHENMFWYRQDPGLGLRLIYFSYDVKMKEKGDIPEGYSVSREKKERFSLILESASTNQTSMYLCASALGGSGANVLTFGAGSRLTVL.

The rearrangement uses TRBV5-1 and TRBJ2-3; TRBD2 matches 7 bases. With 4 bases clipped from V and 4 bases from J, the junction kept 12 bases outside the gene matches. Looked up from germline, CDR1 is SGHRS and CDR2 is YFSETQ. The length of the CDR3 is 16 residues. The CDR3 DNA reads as TGCGCCAGCAGCCCCCGTATGCGGCGGGAGCCAGATACGCAGTATTTT. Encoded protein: CASSPRMRREPDTQYF.

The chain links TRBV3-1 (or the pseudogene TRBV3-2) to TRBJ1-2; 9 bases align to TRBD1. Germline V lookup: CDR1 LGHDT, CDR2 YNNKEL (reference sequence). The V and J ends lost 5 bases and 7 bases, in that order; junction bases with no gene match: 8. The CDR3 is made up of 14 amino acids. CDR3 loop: CASSISTGGVGYTF. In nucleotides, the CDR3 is TGTGCCAGCAGCATCAGTACAGGGGGCGTTGGCTACACCTTC.

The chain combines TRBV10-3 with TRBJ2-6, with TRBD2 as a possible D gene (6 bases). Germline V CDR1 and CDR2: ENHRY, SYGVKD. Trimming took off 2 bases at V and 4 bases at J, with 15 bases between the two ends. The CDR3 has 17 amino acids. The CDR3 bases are TGTGCCATCAGTGAGATCGTTGGGGGGAGAGGGGCCAACGTCCTGACTTTC. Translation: CAISEIVGGRGANVLTF.

As DNA, the CDR3 is TGTGCCAGCTCGTATAGTGTCGCAACTAATGAAAAACTGTTTTTT. Amino acid sequence: CASSYSVATNEKLFF. The V and J genes are TRBV18 and TRBJ1-4; D remains ambiguous. V lost 6 bases, J lost 0 bases, and 11 bases lay in between. The CDR3 totals 15 residues. Germline assignment: CDR1 KGHSH and CDR2 LQKENI.

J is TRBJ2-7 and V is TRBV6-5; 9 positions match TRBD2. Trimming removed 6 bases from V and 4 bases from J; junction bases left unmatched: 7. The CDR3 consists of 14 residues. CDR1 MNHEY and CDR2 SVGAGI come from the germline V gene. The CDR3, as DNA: TGTGCCAGCAGAAATAGCGGGGGAGCTTACGAGCAGTACTTC. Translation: CASRNSGGAYEQYF.

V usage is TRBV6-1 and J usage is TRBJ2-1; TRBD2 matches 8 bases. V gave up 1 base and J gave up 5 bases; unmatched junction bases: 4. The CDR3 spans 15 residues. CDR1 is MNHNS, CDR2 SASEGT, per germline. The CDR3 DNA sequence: TGTGCCAGCAGTGAAGGGGCGGGAGGTAACAATGAGCAGTTCTTC. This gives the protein CASSEGAGGNNEQFF.

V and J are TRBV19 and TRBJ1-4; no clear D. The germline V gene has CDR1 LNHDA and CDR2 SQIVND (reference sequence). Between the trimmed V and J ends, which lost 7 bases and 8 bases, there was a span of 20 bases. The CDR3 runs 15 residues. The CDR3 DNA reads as TGTGCCAGTAATGAGGGCGACACCGGAGGAGAAAAACTGTTTTTT. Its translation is CASNEGDTGGEKLFF.

The DNA for the CDR3 is TGTGCCAGCAGCTTTGGGGCTAGCGGACAGGGGGAGACCCAGTACTTC. Its translation is CASSFGASGQGETQYF. The V gene is TRBV13, the J gene TRBJ2-5, with TRBD1 identical over 9 bases. Germline V CDR1 and CDR2: PRHDT, FYEKMQ (reference sequence). The V gene end was trimmed by 3 bases and the J gene end by 5 bases; junction bases not matched to a gene: 10. The CDR3 is 16 amino acids. The whole variable domain, remainder taken from reference TRBV13 and TRBJ2-5, is AAGVIQSPRHLIKEKRETATLKCYPIPRHDTVYWYQQGPGQDPQFLISFYEKMQSDKGSIPDRFSAQQFSDYHSELNMSSLELGDSALYFCASSFGASGQGETQYFGPGTRLLVL.

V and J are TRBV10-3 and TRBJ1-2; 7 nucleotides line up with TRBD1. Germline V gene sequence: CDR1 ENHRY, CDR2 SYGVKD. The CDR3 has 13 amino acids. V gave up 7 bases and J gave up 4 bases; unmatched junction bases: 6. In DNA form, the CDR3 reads TGTGCCATCACAGGGGGTGTAGGCTATGGCTACACCTTC. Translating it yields CAITGGVGYGYTF.

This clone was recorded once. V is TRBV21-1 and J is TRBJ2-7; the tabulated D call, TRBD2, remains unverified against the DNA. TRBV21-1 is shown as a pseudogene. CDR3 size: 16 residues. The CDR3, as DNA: TGTGCCAGCAGCAATCGGAACGCGGGAGGGATCTACGAGCAGTACTTC. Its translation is CASSNRNAGGIYEQYF.

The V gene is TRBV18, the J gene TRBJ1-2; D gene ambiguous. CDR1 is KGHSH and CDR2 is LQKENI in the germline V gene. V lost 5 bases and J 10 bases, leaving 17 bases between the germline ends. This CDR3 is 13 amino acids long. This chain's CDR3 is CASSIYGVDLYTF. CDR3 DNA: TGTGCCAGCTCAATTTACGGGGTCGACCTCTACACCTTC.

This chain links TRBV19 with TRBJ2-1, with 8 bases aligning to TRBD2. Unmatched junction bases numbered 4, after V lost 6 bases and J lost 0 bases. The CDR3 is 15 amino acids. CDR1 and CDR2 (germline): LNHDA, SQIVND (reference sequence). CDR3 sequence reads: CASRRAGDSYNEQFF. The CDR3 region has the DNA TGTGCCAGTAGGCGAGCGGGAGACTCCTACAATGAGCAGTTCTTC.

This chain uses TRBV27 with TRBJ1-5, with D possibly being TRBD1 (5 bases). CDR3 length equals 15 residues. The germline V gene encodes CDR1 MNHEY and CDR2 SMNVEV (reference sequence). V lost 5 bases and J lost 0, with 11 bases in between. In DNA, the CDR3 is TGTGCCAGCAGTCGGGGGAGTGGTAGCAATCAGCCCCAGCATTTT. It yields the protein CASSRGSGSNQPQHF.

The CDR3 nucleotides read TGTGCCAGTAGTATAGCAGGGACAAGCCTCGGTGAGCAGTTCTTC. As protein: CASSIAGTSLGEQFF. V gene TRBV19 combines with J gene TRBJ2-1; tentative D call: TRBD1 (6 bases). Trimming took off 1 base at V and 9 bases at J, with 16 bases between the two ends. CDR1 and CDR2 (germline): LNHDA, SQIVND (reference sequence). The CDR3 length is 15 residues.

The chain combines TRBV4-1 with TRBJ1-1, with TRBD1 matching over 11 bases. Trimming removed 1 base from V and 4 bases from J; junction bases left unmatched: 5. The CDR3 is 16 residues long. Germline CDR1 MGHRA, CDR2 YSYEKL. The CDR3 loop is CASSQAHGTGGTEAFF. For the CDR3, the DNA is TGCGCCAGCAGCCAAGCCCACGGGACAGGGGGCACTGAAGCTTTCTTT.

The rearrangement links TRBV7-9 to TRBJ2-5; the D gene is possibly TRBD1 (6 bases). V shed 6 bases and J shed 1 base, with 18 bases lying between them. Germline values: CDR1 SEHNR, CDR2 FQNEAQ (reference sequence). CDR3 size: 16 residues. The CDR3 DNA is TGTGCCAGCAGTCAGACTTTGACAGGCACCCAAGAGACCCAGTACTTC. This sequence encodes CASSQTLTGTQETQYF.

CDR3 in amino acids: CASSPTRTGTEYGYTF. CDR3 DNA: TGCGCCAGCAGCCCCACCCGTACCGGGACAGAATATGGCTACACCTTC. The rearrangement links TRBV5-1 to TRBJ1-2; 7 bases match TRBD1. This CDR3 has 16 residues. In germline, CDR1 is SGHRS, CDR2 YFSETQ. V gave up 4 bases and J gave up 5 bases; unmatched junction bases: 14. Together with reference TRBV5-1 and TRBJ1-2, the CDR3 gives the full variable domain: KAGVTQTPRYLIKTRGQQVTLSCSPISGHRSVSWYQQTPGQGLQFLFEYFSETQRNKGNFPGRFSGRQFSNSRSEMNVSTLELGDSALYLCASSPTRTGTEYGYTFGSGTRLTVV.

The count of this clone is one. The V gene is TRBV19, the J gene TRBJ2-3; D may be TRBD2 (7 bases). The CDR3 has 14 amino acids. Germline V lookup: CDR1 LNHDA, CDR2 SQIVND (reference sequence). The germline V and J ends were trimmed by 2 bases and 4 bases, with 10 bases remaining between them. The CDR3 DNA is TGTGCCAGTAGTATACGGGGGGCTCCAGATACGCAGTATTTT. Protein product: CASSIRGAPDTQYF.

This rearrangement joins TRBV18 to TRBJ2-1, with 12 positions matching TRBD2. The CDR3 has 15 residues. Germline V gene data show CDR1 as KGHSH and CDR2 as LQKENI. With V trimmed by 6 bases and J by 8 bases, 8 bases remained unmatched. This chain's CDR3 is CASSITSGRHDEQFF. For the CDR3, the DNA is TGTGCCAGCTCCATAACTAGCGGGAGGCACGATGAGCAGTTCTTC.

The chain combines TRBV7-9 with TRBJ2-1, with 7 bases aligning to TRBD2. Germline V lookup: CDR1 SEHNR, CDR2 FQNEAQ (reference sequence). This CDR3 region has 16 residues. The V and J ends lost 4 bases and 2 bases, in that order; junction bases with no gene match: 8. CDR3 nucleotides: TGTGCCAGCAGCTCCCTAGGGGCGGGAGCCTACAATGAGCAGTTCTTC. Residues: CASSSLGAGAYNEQFF.

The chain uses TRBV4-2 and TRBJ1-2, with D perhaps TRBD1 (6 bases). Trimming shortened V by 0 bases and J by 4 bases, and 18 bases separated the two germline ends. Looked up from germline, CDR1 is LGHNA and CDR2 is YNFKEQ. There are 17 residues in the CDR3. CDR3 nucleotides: TGTGCCAGCAGCCAAGAAAATGACGTGGGGGCGACCTATGGCTACACCTTC. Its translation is CASSQENDVGATYGYTF.

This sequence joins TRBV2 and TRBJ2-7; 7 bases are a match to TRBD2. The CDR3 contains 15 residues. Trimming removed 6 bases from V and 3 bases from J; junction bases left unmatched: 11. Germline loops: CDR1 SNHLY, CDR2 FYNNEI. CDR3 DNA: TGTGCCAGCAGGGGAGGGACTACACCTAACTACGAGCAGTACTTC. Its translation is CASRGGTTPNYEQYF.